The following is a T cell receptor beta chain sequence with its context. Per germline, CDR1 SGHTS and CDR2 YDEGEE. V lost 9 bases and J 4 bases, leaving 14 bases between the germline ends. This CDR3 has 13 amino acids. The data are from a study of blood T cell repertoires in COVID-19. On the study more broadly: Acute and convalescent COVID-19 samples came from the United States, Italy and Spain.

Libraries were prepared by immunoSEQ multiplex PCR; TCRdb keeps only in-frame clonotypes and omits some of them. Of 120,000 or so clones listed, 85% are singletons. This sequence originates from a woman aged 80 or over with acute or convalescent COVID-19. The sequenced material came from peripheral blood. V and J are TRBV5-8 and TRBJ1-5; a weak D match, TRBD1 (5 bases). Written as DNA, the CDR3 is TGTGCCACGCCCCTTCGGGGGAATCAGCCCCAGCATTTT. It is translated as CATPLRGNQPQHF.